This is a list of T cell receptor beta chains from one sample in a study of T cells and Merkel cell carcinoma outcomes. Sequenced by immunoSEQ multiplex PCR; TCRdb stores in-frame clones only, minus some. The sample carries about 12,000 clones, roughly 95% recorded once. Sequencing was performed on tumor tissue from Merkel cell carcinoma. The source is a human donor with Merkel cell carcinoma. Both conserved end residues are part of each CDR3.

V	J	CDR3
TRBV29-1	TRBJ2-1	CSVGPGPTYENEQFF
TRBV2	TRBJ1-1	CASRTGMTEAFF
TRBV29-1	TRBJ2-5	CSVETGGETQYF
TRBV18	TRBJ2-3	CASSKTDTQYF
TRBV11-3	TRBJ1-1	CASSLSGGNTEAFF
TRBV2	TRBJ1-5	CASRTGRGQPQHF
TRBV28	TRBJ2-2	CAGSGHPNTGELFF
TRBV5-1	TRBJ2-5	CASSLAVTGGQETQYF
TRBV29-1	TRBJ2-3	CSVEDGTAYTDTQYF
TRBV27	TRBJ2-7	CASSLESGTYRYEQYF
TRBV9	TRBJ2-3	CASSALTQTDTQYF
TRBV6-5	TRBJ2-3	CASRRQSTDTQYF
TRBV19	TRBJ2-1	CASRTRSGSSYNEQFF
TRBV28	TRBJ2-7	CASYDILDNSYEQYF
TRBV18	TRBJ1-5	CASSTGASNQPQHF
TRBV18	TRBJ2-2	CASSPDRRNTGELFF
TRBV9	TRBJ2-5	CASSAAGGLGETQYF
TRBV9	TRBJ1-2	CASSTTRGYTF
TRBV5-1	TRBJ2-3	CASSLPGGSTDTQYF
TRBV5-1	TRBJ1-4	CASSLTNEKLFF
TRBV28	TRBJ1-1	CASRLRGVTEAFF
TRBV9	TRBJ2-2	CASSVEPKNTGELFF
TRBV7-9	TRBJ2-5	CASSLGTVRPETQYF
TRBV30	TRBJ1-1	CAWRQGLGTEAFF
TRBV5-1	TRBJ2-7	CASSWGGRTNEQYF
TRBV6-6	TRBJ1-2	CASSQGGDYGYTF
TRBV7-6	TRBJ2-7	CASSQLTDLPEQYF
TRBV30	TRBJ1-4	CAWRGRSTNEKLFF
TRBV11-2	TRBJ2-2	CASSSSRAVIGELFF
TRBV15	TRBJ1-1	CATRKGGNTNTEAFF
TRBV7-2	TRBJ1-1	CASSLYTEAFF
TRBV7-2	TRBJ2-7	CASSLGQGVSGEQYF
TRBV29-1	TRBJ1-5	CSVADSSQPQHF
TRBV18	TRBJ2-3	CASSPWTGVGDTQYF
TRBV28	TRBJ1-5	CASSLEPGPQHF
TRBV28	TRBJ2-7	CASSPAGGAYEQYF
TRBV15	TRBJ2-7	CATSKEGISYEQYF
TRBV5-6	TRBJ2-3	CASRPHDWGDTQYF
TRBV27	TRBJ2-2	CASSFDGRTGELFF
TRBV7-9	TRBJ2-4	CASSLTGTGAKNIQYF
TRBV10-3	TRBJ1-2	CAISAGGSDYGYTF
TRBV30	TRBJ2-3	CAWSVRLRLAGGGDTQYF
TRBV7-2	TRBJ1-2	CASSLAIRGNNYGYTF
TRBV27	TRBJ2-3	CASSLRLAGGSDTQYF
TRBV28	TRBJ1-3	CASSTPGPGNTIYF
TRBV28	TRBJ1-2	CASSSRRDRVTLGYTF